A selection of T cell receptor beta chains follows, all from one sample in a study of blood T cell repertoires in COVID-19. The assay was immunoSEQ multiplex PCR, and TCRdb's table has in-frame clones only and misses some. The sample lists fewer than 350,000 clones; under 90% were seen once. The sequenced sample was peripheral blood. These receptors all stem from a woman aged 60-70 years with active or convalescent COVID-19. CDR3s include the opening cysteine and the closing phenylalanine or tryptophan. The D gene is left open where the match is weak. Rows may omit the clone size; those that give it use once, few, many or a size class.

v_call	clone_size	j_call	d_call	cdr3_aa	cdr3_nt
TRBV6-2/TRBV6-3	.	TRBJ1-5	TRBD1	CASSLAGTGANQPQHF	TGTGCCAGCAGTTTAGCCGGGACAGGTGCTAATCAGCCCCAGCATTTT
TRBV29-1	once	TRBJ2-2	.	CSVEDYRVGGGELFF	TGCAGCGTTGAAGATTACAGGGTTGGCGGCGGGGAGCTGTTTTTT
TRBV6-5	.	TRBJ1-1	TRBD1	CASSSTGVGTEAFF	TGTGCCAGCAGTTCGACAGGGGTGGGTACTGAAGCTTTCTTT
TRBV6-2/TRBV6-3	.	TRBJ2-1	TRBD1	CASSYPRQGTYNEQFF	TGTGCCAGCAGTTACCCCAGACAGGGCACCTACAATGAGCAGTTCTTC
TRBV3-1/TRBV3-2	.	TRBJ1-4	TRBD1	CASSLGQGAANEKLFF	TGTGCCAGCAGCCTTGGACAGGGGGCAGCTAATGAAAAACTGTTTTTT
TRBV5-1	.	TRBJ2-3	TRBD2	CASSRRLASDTQYF	TGCGCCAGCAGCCGAAGACTAGCATCGGATACGCAGTATTTT
TRBV15	.	TRBJ1-2	TRBD1	CATSRGQGQPRGDRRGYTF	TGTGCCACCAGCAGGGGACAGGGGCAGCCGCGAGGAGACAGGCGGGGCTACACCTTC
TRBV30	.	TRBJ1-4	.	CAWSPGIANEKLFF	TGTGCCTGGAGCCCAGGGATAGCTAATGAAAAACTGTTTTTT
TRBV12-3/TRBV12-4	.	TRBJ1-1	.	CASSLGFRSLAFF	TGTGCCAGCAGTTTGGGCTTCCGGTCGCTGGCTTTCTTT
TRBV6-5	.	TRBJ2-3	TRBD1	CASSYTGTGADTQYF	TGTGCCAGCAGTTATACCGGGACAGGGGCAGATACGCAGTATTTT
TRBV6-4	.	TRBJ2-2	.	CASSEQGPTGELFF	TGTGCCAGCAGTGAACAGGGTCCCACCGGGGAGCTGTTTTTT
TRBV7-2	.	TRBJ2-7	.	CASSSTYEQYF	TGTGCCAGCAGCTCTACCTACGAGCAGTACTTC
TRBV11-2	.	TRBJ2-7	.	CASSLGGGVVSYEQYF	TGTGCCAGCAGCTTAGGAGGCGGGGTAGTATCCTACGAGCAGTACTTC
TRBV5-8	.	TRBJ1-1	.	CASSLVREAFF	TGTGCCAGCAGCTTGGTCAGGGAAGCTTTCTTT
TRBV19	.	TRBJ1-1	.	CASSITGNTEAFF	TGTGCCAGTAGTATAACGGGGAACACTGAAGCTTTCTTT
TRBV4-1	.	TRBJ1-3	.	CASSQARSGNTIYF	TGCGCCAGCAGCCAAGCCCGCTCTGGAAACACCATATATTTT
TRBV2	.	TRBJ1-6	TRBD1	CASSERTGGNSPLHF	TGTGCCAGCAGTGAGAGGACAGGGGGAAATTCACCCCTCCACTTT
TRBV11-2	.	TRBJ2-2	TRBD2	CASSWGTSGDTGELFF	TGTGCCAGCAGCTGGGGGACTAGCGGGGACACCGGGGAGCTGTTTTTT
TRBV6-6	.	TRBJ2-1	TRBD2	CASSLVGGGRDNEQFF	TGTGCCAGCAGCCTCGTCGGGGGGGGGAGAGACAATGAGCAGTTCTTC
TRBV4-3	.	TRBJ2-1	.	CASSQTPLARKQFF	TGCGCCAGCAGCCAAACCCCCCTAGCAAGGAAGCAGTTCTTC
TRBV7-8	.	TRBJ2-7	.	CASSGGRTRLYEQYF	TGTGCCAGCAGCGGGGGCCGGACAAGACTCTACGAGCAGTACTTC
TRBV6-5	.	TRBJ2-4	.	CASSTQGKKNIQYF	TGTGCCAGCAGCACACAGGGAAAGAAAAACATTCAGTACTTC
TRBV19	.	TRBJ2-3	TRBD2	CATGGLAGTSTPPDTQYF	TGTGCCACTGGGGGACTAGCGGGGACTTCAACCCCGCCAGATACGCAGTATTTT
TRBV28	.	TRBJ2-7	.	CASSLGTTYEQYF	TGTGCCAGCAGTTTAGGCACCACCTACGAGCAGTACTTC
TRBV7-9	.	TRBJ1-1	.	CASSVDRRAFF	TGTGCCAGCAGCGTTGACAGACGGGCTTTCTTT
TRBV4-1	.	TRBJ2-1	TRBD2	CASSQVSGGAGSYNEQFF	TGCGCCAGCAGCCAAGTAAGCGGGGGGGCCGGGTCCTACAATGAGCAGTTCTTC
TRBV10-1	.	TRBJ1-4	TRBD1	CASSFCQGAWTNEKLFF	TGCGCCAGCAGTTTTTGTCAGGGGGCTTGGACTAATGAAAAACTGTTTTTT
TRBV29-1	few	TRBJ2-7	TRBD1	CSVDWSGGAYEQYF	TGCAGCGTTGATTGGTCAGGGGGTGCCTACGAGCAGTACTTC
TRBV7-2	.	TRBJ2-1	TRBD2	CASSLWLGVAGNYNEQFF	TGTGCCAGCAGCTTATGGCTGGGAGTAGCGGGGAACTACAATGAGCAGTTCTTC
TRBV9	.	TRBJ2-5	.	CASSALAGVEETQYF	TGTGCCAGCAGCGCTTTAGCCGGGGTGGAGGAGACCCAGTACTTC
TRBV21-1	.	TRBJ2-5	.	CASSRRGASGQETQYF	TGTGCCAGCAGCAGACGGGGGGCTAGCGGGCAAGAGACCCAGTACTTC
TRBV10-3	.	TRBJ2-5	.	CAISTGAAGTQYF	TGTGCCATCAGCACGGGAGCAGCAGGGACCCAGTACTTC
TRBV30	.	TRBJ2-5	TRBD2	CAWSGRGALPWTQYF	TGTGCCTGGAGTGGGCGGGGGGCTCTCCCGTGGACCCAGTACTTC
TRBV5-6	.	TRBJ2-3	TRBD2	CAAARSGGAFHLTDTQYF	TGTGCCGCGGCGCGTAGCGGGGGGGCCTTCCACCTCACAGATACGCAGTATTTT
TRBV5-1	.	TRBJ1-1	TRBD1	CASRLTGGAVDTEAFF	TGCGCCAGCCGCCTGACAGGGGGCGCGGTGGACACTGAAGCTTTCTTT
TRBV5-6	.	TRBJ2-5	.	CASRVAAEQETQYF	TGTGCCAGCAGGGTTGCGGCAGAACAAGAGACCCAGTACTTC
TRBV18	.	TRBJ2-2	TRBD1	CASSDRSGELFF	TGTGCCAGCTCGGACAGGTCCGGGGAGCTGTTTTTT
TRBV7-2	.	TRBJ2-1	.	CASSPKAAPYNEQFF	TGTGCCAGCAGCCCTAAGGCGGCACCCTACAATGAGCAGTTCTTC
TRBV27	.	TRBJ2-3	.	CASSLSGGGRTDTQYF	TGTGCCAGCAGTTTATCGGGCGGGGGCCGCACAGATACGCAGTATTTT
TRBV3-1/TRBV3-2	.	TRBJ1-5	TRBD1	CASSLGTGGNQPQHF	TGTGCCAGCAGCCTCGGGACAGGAGGCAATCAGCCCCAGCATTTT
TRBV5-6	.	TRBJ2-5	TRBD2	CASSLFSGGSQETQYF	TGTGCCAGCAGCTTGTTTAGCGGGGGGTCCCAAGAGACCCAGTACTTC
TRBV5-5	.	TRBJ2-3	.	CASSLGGGTPSTDTQYF	TGTGCCAGCAGCTTGGGGGGAGGCACTCCTAGCACAGATACGCAGTATTTT
TRBV9	.	TRBJ2-3	.	CASSSAGYSTDTQYF	TGTGCCAGCAGCTCGGCAGGGTATAGCACAGATACGCAGTATTTT
TRBV5-6	.	TRBJ2-5	.	CASSLDGRGETQYF	TGTGCCAGCAGCTTAGACGGACGGGGGGAGACCCAGTACTTC
TRBV19	.	TRBJ1-1	TRBD1	CASSILPGQGIFTEAFF	TGTGCCAGTAGTATCCTTCCTGGACAGGGAATTTTCACTGAAGCTTTCTTT
TRBV10-1	medium-sized	TRBJ1-6	.	CASLGGSPLHF	TGCGCCAGCCTAGGTGGTTCACCCCTCCACTTT
TRBV6-5	.	TRBJ1-5	TRBD1	CASSKLAGGNQPQHF	TGTGCCAGCAGTAAGTTGGCAGGGGGTAATCAGCCCCAGCATTTT
TRBV4-1	.	TRBJ1-6	TRBD1	CASSQDPPGTGGTPLHF	TGCGCCAGCAGCCAAGATCCCCCCGGGACAGGGGGAACACCCCTCCACTTT
TRBV11-2	once	TRBJ2-7	TRBD1	CASSSSQGAVGYEQYF	TGTGCCAGCAGCTCCTCCCAGGGGGCGGTGGGCTACGAGCAGTACTTC